Here is one TCR beta chain with its context. Amplification used 60 Vbeta primers and 13 Jbeta primers. Assay used: immunoSEQ multiplex PCR; TCRdb lists only in-frame clones, some missing. This table holds 150,000 to 200,000 clones, approximately 79% found once. These data come from a study of cytomegalovirus exposure and HLA in healthy donors. The CDR3 spans 16 residues. CDR1 and CDR2 from the germline V gene are WNHNN and SYGVQD (reference sequence). The trim removed 5 bases at V and 1 base at J, leaving 6 bases unmatched. Input material: PBMCs. This receptor was taken from a human donor in good health. The chain has TRBV10-1 and TRBJ2-2, with 8 nucleotides matching TRBD1. The CDR3 coding sequence is TGCGCCAGCAGTAACCTGGACAGGGAGAACACCGGGGAGCTGTTTTTT. This encodes CASSNLDRENTGELFF.